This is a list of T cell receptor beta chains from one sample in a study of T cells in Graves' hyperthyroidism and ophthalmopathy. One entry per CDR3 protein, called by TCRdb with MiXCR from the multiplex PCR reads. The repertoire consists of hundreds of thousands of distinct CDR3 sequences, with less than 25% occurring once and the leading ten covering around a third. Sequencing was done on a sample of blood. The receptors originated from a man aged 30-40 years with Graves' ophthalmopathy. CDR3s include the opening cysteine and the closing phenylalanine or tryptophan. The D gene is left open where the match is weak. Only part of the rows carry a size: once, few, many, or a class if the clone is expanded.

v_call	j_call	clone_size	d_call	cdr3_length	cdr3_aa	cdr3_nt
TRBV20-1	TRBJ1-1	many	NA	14	CSARAGGLNTEAFF	TGCAGTGCTAGAGCCGGGGGACTGAACACTGAAGCTTTCTTT
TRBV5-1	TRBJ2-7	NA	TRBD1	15	CASSLYSGTGVEQYF	TGCGCCAGCAGCTTGTACTCCGGGACAGGGGTCGAGCAGTACTTC
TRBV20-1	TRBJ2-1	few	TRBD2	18	CSARSALSGRANYNEQFF	TGCAGTGCTAGATCCGCCCTTAGCGGGAGGGCCAACTACAATGAGCAGTTCTTC
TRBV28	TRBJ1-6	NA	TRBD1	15	CASSFSDRVNSPLHF	TGTGCCAGCAGTTTCTCGGACAGGGTCAATTCACCCCTCCACTTT
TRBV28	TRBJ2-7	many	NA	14	CASSLSGVSYEQYF	TGTGCCAGCAGCTTATCAGGGGTCTCCTACGAGCAGTACTTC
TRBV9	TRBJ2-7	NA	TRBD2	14	CASGVGGGVEEQYF	TGTGCCAGCGGCGTAGGTGGGGGGGTAGAAGAGCAGTACTTC
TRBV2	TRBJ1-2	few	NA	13	CASSRQITYGYTF	TGTGCCAGCAGCCGACAGATTACCTATGGCTACACCTTC
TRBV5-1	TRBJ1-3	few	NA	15	CASSLDARSGNTIYF	TGCGCCAGCAGCTTGGACGCCCGCTCTGGAAACACCATATATTTT
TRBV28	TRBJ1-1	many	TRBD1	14	CASKGTGVNTEAFF	TGTGCCAGCAAAGGGACAGGGGTGAACACTGAAGCTTTCTTT
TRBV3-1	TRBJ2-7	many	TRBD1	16	CASSQGDRGATGEQYF	TGTGCCAGCAGCCAAGGAGACAGGGGGGCGACGGGAGAGCAGTACTTC
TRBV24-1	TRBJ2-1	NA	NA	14	CATSDARSSVEQFF	TGTGCCACCAGTGATGCCCGGTCTAGCGTTGAGCAGTTCTTC
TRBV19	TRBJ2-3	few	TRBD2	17	CASSETSDLASTDTQYF	TGTGCCAGTAGTGAAACTAGCGACCTAGCTAGCACAGATACGCAGTATTTT
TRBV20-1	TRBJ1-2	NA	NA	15	CSARDRAGLFYGYTF	TGCAGTGCTAGAGATCGCGCAGGTCTTTTTTATGGCTACACCTTC
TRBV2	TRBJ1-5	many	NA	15	CASRRGSDSNQPQHF	TGTGCCAGCCGACGGGGGAGTGATAGCAATCAGCCCCAGCATTTT
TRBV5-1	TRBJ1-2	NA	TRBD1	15	CASSPERGGVYGYTF	TGCGCCAGCAGCCCTGAGCGAGGGGGCGTCTATGGCTACACCTTC
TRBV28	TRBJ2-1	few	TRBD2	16	CASSEIRGTSVHEQFF	TGTGCCAGCAGTGAAATCAGGGGGACTAGCGTCCATGAGCAGTTCTTC
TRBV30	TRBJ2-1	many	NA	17	CAWSNLGGRRSYNEQFF	TGTGCCTGGTCCAACCTGGGGGGACGGCGATCCTACAATGAGCAGTTCTTC
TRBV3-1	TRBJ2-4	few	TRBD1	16	CASSQTGTGKKHIQYF	TGTGCCAGCAGCCAGACGGGGACAGGGAAGAAGCACATTCAGTACTTC
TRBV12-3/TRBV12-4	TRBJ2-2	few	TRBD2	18	CASMVVAGGVRNTGELFF	TGTGCCAGCATGGTGGTAGCGGGAGGGGTGCGAAACACCGGGGAGCTGTTTTTT
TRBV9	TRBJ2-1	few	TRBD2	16	CASSVGNSGRGNEQFF	TGTGCCAGCAGCGTAGGAAATAGCGGGAGGGGAAATGAGCAGTTCTTC
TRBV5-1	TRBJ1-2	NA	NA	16	CASSDNTGNPPYGYTF	TGCGCCAGCAGCGACAATACAGGGAACCCTCCTTATGGCTACACCTTC
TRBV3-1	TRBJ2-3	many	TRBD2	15	CASRKLAGVTDTQYF	TGTGCCAGCAGGAAACTAGCGGGAGTCACAGATACGCAGTATTTT
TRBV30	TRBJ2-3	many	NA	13	CAYRDLAPDTQYF	TGTGCCTACCGGGACCTAGCACCAGATACGCAGTATTTT
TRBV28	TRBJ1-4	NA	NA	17	CASSFSDRMSTNEKLFF	TGTGCCAGCAGTTTCAGTGACAGAATGTCAACTAATGAAAAACTGTTTTTT
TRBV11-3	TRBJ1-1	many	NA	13	CASSFTRGTEAFF	TGTGCCAGCAGCTTTACAAGAGGCACTGAAGCTTTCTTT
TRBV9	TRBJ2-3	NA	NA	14	CASSVAQGRDTQYF	TGTGCCAGCAGCGTAGCTCAGGGGAGAGATACGCAGTATTTT
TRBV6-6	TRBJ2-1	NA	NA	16	CASSYSPAEGGNEQFF	TGTGCCAGCAGTTACTCCCCTGCGGAGGGGGGCAATGAGCAGTTCTTC
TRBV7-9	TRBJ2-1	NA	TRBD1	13	CASSMTGGNEQFF	TGTGCCAGCAGCATGACAGGGGGCAATGAGCAGTTCTTC
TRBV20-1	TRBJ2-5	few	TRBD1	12	CSASDREKTQYF	TGCAGTGCCTCGGACAGGGAAAAGACCCAGTACTTC
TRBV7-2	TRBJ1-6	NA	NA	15	CASSTWTEHNSPLHF	TGTGCCAGCAGCACGTGGACAGAGCATAATTCACCCCTCCACTTT
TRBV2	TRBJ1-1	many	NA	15	CASSEGANLNTEAFF	TGTGCCAGCAGTGAGGGTGCAAACTTAAACACTGAAGCTTTCTTT
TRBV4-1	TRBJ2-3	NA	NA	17	CASSQDGVGNWGDTQYF	TGCGCCAGCAGCCAAGATGGGGTCGGAAATTGGGGAGATACGCAGTATTTT
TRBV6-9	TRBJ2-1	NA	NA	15	CASSYSLAIGNEQFF	TGTGCCAGCAGTTACAGTCTAGCGATTGGTAATGAGCAGTTCTTC
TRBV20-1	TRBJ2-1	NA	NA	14	CSARRGYSYNEQFF	TGCAGTGCTAGGCGCGGGTACTCCTACAATGAGCAGTTCTTC
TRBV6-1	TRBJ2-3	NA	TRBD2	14	CATTSGYSTDTQYF	TGTGCCACCACTAGCGGGTATAGCACAGATACGCAGTATTTT
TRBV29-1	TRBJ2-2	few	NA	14	CSVERPQHTGELFF	TGCAGCGTTGAAAGGCCGCAGCACACCGGGGAGCTGTTTTTT
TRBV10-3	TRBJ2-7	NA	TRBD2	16	CAISESRGGSSYEQYF	TGTGCCATCAGTGAGTCTCGGGGGGGTAGCTCCTACGAGCAGTACTTC
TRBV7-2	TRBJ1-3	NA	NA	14	CASTTLGSGNTIYF	TGTGCCAGCACCACCCTGGGCTCTGGAAACACCATATATTTT
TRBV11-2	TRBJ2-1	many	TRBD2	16	CASSPRLAQSYNEQFF	TGTGCCAGCAGCCCAAGACTAGCGCAAAGCTACAATGAGCAGTTCTTC
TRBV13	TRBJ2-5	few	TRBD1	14	CASSAEGAGETQYF	TGTGCCAGCAGTGCAGAGGGGGCCGGAGAGACCCAGTACTTC
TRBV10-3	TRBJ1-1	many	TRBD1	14	CAISSGTGVTEAFF	TGTGCCATCAGTTCCGGGACAGGCGTCACTGAAGCTTTCTTT